This T cell receptor beta chain derives from a study of T cells in Graves' hyperthyroidism and ophthalmopathy. As for the study in general: Initial diagnosis, before any treatment, was when peripheral blood was collected.

Blood dates from first hyperthyroidism diagnosis, before any ophthalmopathy symptoms. Using RNA transcripts as the source, TCR beta CDR3 regions were amplified. During a first-round RT-PCR of the TCR CDR3, the HTBI primer set was used. TCRdb ran MiXCR on the multiplex PCR reads and lists one entry per CDR3 protein. The sample records roughly 250,000 distinct CDR3 sequences, 14% to 15% being singletons. As for this clonotype: Its antigen remains unidentified.

The germline CDR1 and CDR2 sequences are GTSNPN and SVGIG (reference sequence). V lost 5 bases and J 11 bases, leaving 19 bases between the germline ends. The CDR3 is 14 amino acids. Findings and caveats of the study: Model predictions of ophthalmopathy came a median around 6.5 months before onset. Within blood appeared most thyroid clonotypes that had expanded above 0.001.

The receptor was isolated from a woman between 40 and 55 years old with Graves' hyperthyroidism that later progressed to Graves' ophthalmopathy. The chain joins TRBV30 to TRBJ1-6; D unclear. Sequencing was carried out using blood. The CDR3 DNA follows: TGTGCCTGGGCTGAGGACGGAGGGTGGACACCCCTCCACTTT. It is translated as CAWAEDGGWTPLHF.